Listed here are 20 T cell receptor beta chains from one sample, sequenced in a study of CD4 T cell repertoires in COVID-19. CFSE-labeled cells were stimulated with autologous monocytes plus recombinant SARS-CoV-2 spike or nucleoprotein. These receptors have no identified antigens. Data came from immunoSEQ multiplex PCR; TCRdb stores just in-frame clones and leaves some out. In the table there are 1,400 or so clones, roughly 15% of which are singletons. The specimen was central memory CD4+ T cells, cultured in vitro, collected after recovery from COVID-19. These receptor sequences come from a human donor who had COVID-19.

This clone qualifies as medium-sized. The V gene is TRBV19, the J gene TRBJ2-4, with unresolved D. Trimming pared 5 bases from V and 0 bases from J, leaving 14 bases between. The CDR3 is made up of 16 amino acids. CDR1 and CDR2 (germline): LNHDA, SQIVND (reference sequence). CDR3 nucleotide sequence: TGTGCCAGTAGTGCCGGTGATTTGATAGCCAAAAACATTCAGTACTTC. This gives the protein CASSAGDLIAKNIQYF.

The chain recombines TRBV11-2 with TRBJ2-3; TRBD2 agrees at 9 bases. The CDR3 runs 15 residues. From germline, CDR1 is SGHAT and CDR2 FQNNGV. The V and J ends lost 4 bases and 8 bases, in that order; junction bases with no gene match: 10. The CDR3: CASSSTSGLLGTQYF. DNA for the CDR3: TGTGCCAGCAGCTCGACTAGCGGCCTACTAGGTACGCAGTATTTT.

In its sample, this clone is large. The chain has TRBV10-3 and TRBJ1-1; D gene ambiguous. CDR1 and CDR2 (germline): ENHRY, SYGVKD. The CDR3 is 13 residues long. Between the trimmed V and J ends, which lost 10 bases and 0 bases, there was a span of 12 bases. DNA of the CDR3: TGTGCCACCCTCGACACCGTGAACACTGAAGCTTTCTTT. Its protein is CATLDTVNTEAFF.

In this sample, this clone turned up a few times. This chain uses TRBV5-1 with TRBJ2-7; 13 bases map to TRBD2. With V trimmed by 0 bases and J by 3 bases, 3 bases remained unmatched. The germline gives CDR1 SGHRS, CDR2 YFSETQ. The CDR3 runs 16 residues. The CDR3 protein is CASSLGGTSGNYEQYV. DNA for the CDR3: TGCGCCAGCAGCTTGGGGGGGACTAGCGGGAACTACGAGCAGTACGTC.

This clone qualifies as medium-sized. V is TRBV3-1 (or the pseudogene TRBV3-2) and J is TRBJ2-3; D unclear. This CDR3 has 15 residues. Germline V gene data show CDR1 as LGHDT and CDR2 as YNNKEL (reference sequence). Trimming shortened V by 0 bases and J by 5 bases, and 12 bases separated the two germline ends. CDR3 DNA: TGTGCCAGCAGCCAAGATAGGCAGGATGGAGATACGCAGTATTTT. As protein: CASSQDRQDGDTQYF.

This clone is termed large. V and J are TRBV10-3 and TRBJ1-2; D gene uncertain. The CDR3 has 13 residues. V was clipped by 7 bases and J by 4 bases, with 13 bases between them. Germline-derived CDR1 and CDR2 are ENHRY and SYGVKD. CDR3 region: CAITDGPSYGYTF. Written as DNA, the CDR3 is TGTGCCATCACTGATGGACCCTCCTATGGCTACACCTTC.

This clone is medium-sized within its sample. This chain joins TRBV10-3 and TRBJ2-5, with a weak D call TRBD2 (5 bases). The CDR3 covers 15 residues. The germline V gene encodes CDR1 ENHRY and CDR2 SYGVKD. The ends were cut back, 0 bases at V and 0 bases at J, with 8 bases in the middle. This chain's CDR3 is CAISESRGYQETQYF. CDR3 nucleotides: TGTGCCATCAGTGAGTCTAGAGGGTACCAAGAGACCCAGTACTTC.

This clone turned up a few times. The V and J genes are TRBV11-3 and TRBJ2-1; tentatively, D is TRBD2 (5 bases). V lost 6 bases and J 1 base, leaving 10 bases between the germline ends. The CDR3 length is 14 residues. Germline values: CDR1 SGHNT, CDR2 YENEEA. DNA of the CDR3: TGTGCCAGCAGTCCTCGCGGGTCCTACAATGAGCAGTTCTTC. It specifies CASSPRGSYNEQFF.

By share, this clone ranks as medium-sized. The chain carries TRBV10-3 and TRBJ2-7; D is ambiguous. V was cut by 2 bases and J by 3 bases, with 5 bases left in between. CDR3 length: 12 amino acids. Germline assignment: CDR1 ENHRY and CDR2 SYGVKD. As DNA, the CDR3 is TGTGCCATCAGTGAGAATGGCTACGAGCAGTACGTC. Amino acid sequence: CAISENGYEQYV.

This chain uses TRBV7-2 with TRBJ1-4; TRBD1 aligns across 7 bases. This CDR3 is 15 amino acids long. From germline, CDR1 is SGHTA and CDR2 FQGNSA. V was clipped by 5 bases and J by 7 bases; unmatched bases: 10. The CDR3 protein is CASSALTGLGEKLFF. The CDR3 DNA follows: TGTGCCAGCAGCGCCTTGACAGGGTTGGGTGAAAAACTGTTTTTT.

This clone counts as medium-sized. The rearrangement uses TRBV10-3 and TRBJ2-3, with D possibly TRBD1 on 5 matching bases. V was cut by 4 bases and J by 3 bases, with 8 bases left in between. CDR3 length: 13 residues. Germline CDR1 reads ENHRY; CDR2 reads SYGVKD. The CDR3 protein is CAISGGQTDTQYF. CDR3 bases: TGTGCCATCAGTGGGGGCCAAACAGATACGCAGTATTTT.

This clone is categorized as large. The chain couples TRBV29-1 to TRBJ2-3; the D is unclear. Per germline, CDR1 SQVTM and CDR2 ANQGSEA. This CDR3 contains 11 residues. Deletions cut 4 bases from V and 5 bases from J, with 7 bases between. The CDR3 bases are TGCAGCGTTGGCCGAGGAGATACGCAGTATTTT. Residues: CSVGRGDTQYF.

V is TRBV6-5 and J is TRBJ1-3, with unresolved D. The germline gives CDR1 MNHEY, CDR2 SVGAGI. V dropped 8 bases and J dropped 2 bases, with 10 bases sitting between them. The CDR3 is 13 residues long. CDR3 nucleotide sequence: TGTGCCAGCCGAAAAGGGCCTGGAAACACCATATATTTT. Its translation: CASRKGPGNTIYF.

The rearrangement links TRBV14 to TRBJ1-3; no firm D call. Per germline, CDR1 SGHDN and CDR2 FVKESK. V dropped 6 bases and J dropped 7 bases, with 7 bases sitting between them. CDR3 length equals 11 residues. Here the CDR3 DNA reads TGTGCCAGCAGTTTAGTGAACACCATATATTTT. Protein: CASSLVNTIYF.

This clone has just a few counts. In DNA form, the CDR3 reads TGTGCCAGCAGTTATCAAGAACCGAGTTCACCCCTCCACTTT. This gives the protein CASSYQEPSSPLHF. The V and J genes are TRBV6-6 and TRBJ1-6; D gene ambiguous. Germline CDR1 MNHNY, CDR2 SVGAGI (reference sequence). The CDR3 has 14 residues. The V end was cut by 3 bases, the J end by 9 bases, with 12 bases between.

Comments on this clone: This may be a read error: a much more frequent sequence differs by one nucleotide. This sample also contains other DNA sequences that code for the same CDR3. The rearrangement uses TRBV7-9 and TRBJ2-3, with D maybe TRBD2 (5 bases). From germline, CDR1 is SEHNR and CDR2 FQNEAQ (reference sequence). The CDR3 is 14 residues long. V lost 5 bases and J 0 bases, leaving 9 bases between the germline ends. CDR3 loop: CASSLEGSTDTQYF. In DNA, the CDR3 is TGTGCCAGCAGCCTCGAGGGAAGCACAGATACGCAGTATTTT.

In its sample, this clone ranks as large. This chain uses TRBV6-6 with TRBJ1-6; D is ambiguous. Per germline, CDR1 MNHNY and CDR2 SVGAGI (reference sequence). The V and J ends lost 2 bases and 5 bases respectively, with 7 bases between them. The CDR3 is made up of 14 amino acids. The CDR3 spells CASSYMEDNSPLHF. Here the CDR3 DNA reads TGTGCCAGCAGTTACATGGAGGATAATTCACCCCTCCACTTT.

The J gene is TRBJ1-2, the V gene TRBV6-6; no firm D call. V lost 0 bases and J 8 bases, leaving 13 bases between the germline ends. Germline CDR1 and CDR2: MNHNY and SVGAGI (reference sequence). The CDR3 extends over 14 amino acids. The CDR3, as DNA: TGTGCCAGCAGTTACTCGGAGGGATCGAGCGGCTACACCTTC. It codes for CASSYSEGSSGYTF.

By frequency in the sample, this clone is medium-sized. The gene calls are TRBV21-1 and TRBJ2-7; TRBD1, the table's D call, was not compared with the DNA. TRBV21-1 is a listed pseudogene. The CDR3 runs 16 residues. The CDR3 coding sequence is TGTGCCAGCAGCAAAGTCCCCTGGGACAGGACATACGAGCAGTACTTC. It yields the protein CASSKVPWDRTYEQYF.

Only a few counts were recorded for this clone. The CDR3 loop is CASSLDRGDEQFF. CDR3 nucleotides: TGTGCCAGCAGCTTGGACAGGGGGGATGAGCAGTTCTTC. The chain couples TRBV5-4 to TRBJ2-1, with TRBD1 identical over 8 bases. Trimming cost V 0 bases and J 8 bases; bases outside gene matches: 1. This CDR3 is built from 13 residues. CDR1 and CDR2 from the germline V gene are SGHNT and YYREEE (reference sequence).